This T cell receptor (beta chain) was recorded in a study of T cells after posttransplantation cyclophosphamide. This clone was seen many times. Its antigen is currently unknown. The V end lost 0 bases, the J end lost 1 base, and 8 bases lay between the germline ends. The CDR3 length is 14 residues. The germline V gene has CDR1 SGDLS and CDR2 YYNGEE. Whole-study findings and limits: Skin or GI-infiltrating T cells shared few TRB sequences with blood.

The data were produced by immunoSEQ multiplex PCR, yet TCRdb's version contains in-frame clones alone and is incomplete. The repertoire shows around 35,000 clones, none seen only once; the top ten take 6.7%. The TCR sequence derives from a woman aged 50 to 60 in good health and a related stem cell transplant donor. The chain combines TRBV9 with TRBJ2-7; tentatively, D is TRBD1 (6 bases). The sequencing input was PBMCs. CDR3 in DNA: TGTGCCAGCAGCGTAGTAGGGGGATCCTACGAGCAGTACTTC. This sequence encodes CASSVVGGSYEQYF.